The clone carrying this T cell receptor (beta chain) occurred many times. The target antigen is unknown. For TCRbeta, the library was prepared with unique molecular identifiers. MiXCR, applied by TCRdb to the PCR reads, yields one record per CDR3 protein. Found here are about 580,000 distinct CDR3 sequences, 23% of them singletons; the top ten hold 13% to 15%. This entry is derived from a study of T-cell reconstitution after alpha-beta-depleted transplantation in children. Study-level points and caveats: At around two months after transplant, the alpha-beta T cells were reportedly derived from several hundred expanded clones that came from non-depleted graft cells. Newly produced T cells mostly provided counts and TCRbeta diversity after one year, as hyperexpanded clones declined. There were some patients whose high TCRbeta diversity at day 60 came from surviving recipient T cells and thymic progenitors.

V was clipped by 5 bases and J by 2 bases, with 10 bases between them. The CDR3 is 13 amino acids. This receptor was obtained from a boy younger than two who had a stem cell transplant for acute myeloid leukemia, so the T cells may come from the graft donor. The sequencing used PBMCs, mostly from graft donor cells, collected 360 days after TCRalphabeta/CD19-depleted stem cell transplant. The chain employs TRBV12-3 or TRBV12-4 and TRBJ2-7; D remains ambiguous. The CDR3 bases are TGTGCCAGCAGTAAGACTCCCACCTACGAGCAGTACTTC. It encodes CASSKTPTYEQYF.